The 8 T cell receptor beta chains in this list originate from one sample, sequenced in a study of cytotoxic CD8 clonotypes in ibrutinib-treated CLL. Clones were read by immunoSEQ multiplex PCR, and TCRdb kept only the in-frame ones, dropping some. This sample has some 150,000 clones, with around 77% found just once. The specimen was PBMCs, collected after 12 months of ibrutinib treatment. The receptors were sampled from a human donor with chronic lymphocytic leukemia.

The CDR3 reads CASSQSPNAGVYF. CDR3 nucleotide sequence: TGTGCCAGCAGCCAATCTCCCAACGCCGGCGTATATTTT. The chain links TRBV14 to TRBJ1-3; unclear D gene. Germline CDR1 SGHDN, CDR2 FVKESK. The germline V and J ends were trimmed by 2 bases and 14 bases, with 16 bases remaining between them. The CDR3 has 13 amino acids.

The rearrangement uses TRBV18 and TRBJ1-5; TRBD1 might be the D (6 bases). Trimming took off 6 bases at V and 2 bases at J, with 14 bases between the two ends. CDR1 KGHSH and CDR2 LQKENI come from the germline V gene. The CDR3 spans 15 residues. CDR3: CASSNMGGRNQPQHF. The CDR3 DNA is TGTGCCAGCTCTAATATGGGGGGCCGCAATCAGCCCCAGCATTTT.

This clone was seen once. The chain links TRBV28 to TRBJ2-1; 11 nucleotides align to TRBD2. The CDR3 extends over 16 amino acids. Trimming at V came to 5 bases and at J to 0 bases, leaving 3 bases not matched to a gene. CDR1 MDHEN and CDR2 SYDVKM come from the germline V gene. CDR3 loop: CASSRLAGRSYNEQFF. The DNA for the CDR3 is TGTGCCAGCAGTCGACTAGCGGGACGCTCCTACAATGAGCAGTTCTTC.

The J gene is TRBJ2-2, the V gene TRBV28; TRBD2 agrees at 11 bases. V shed 2 bases, J shed 1 base, and the junction held 0 bases outside the gene matches. CDR1 is MDHEN and CDR2 is SYDVKM in the germline V gene. The CDR3 consists of 16 residues. This CDR3 is CASSLTSGGNTGELFF. CDR3 DNA sequence: TGTGCCAGCAGTTTAACTAGCGGGGGGAACACCGGGGAGCTGTTTTTT. The full variable domain, rest sourced from reference TRBV28 and TRBJ2-2, is DVKVTQSSRYLVKRTGEKVFLECVQDMDHENMFWYRQDPGLGLRLIYFSYDVKMKEKGDIPEGYSVSREKKERFSLILESASTNQTSMYLCASSLTSGGNTGELFFGEGSRLTVL.

The chain links TRBV27 to TRBJ1-2; the match to TRBD1 covers 8 bases. The CDR3 spans 15 residues. Germline V lookup: CDR1 MNHEY, CDR2 SMNVEV (reference sequence). Trimming cost V 5 bases and J 7 bases; bases outside gene matches: 12. Here the CDR3 DNA reads TGTGCCAGCAGTGGGGGCCCAGGACAGGGTAGTGGCTACACCTTC. Its protein is CASSGGPGQGSGYTF.

The V call is TRBV4-3, the J call TRBJ2-7; D may be TRBD1 or TRBD2 (6 bases each). The V gene lost 2 bases and the J gene lost 5 bases, with 10 bases spanning the gap. Looked up from germline, CDR1 is LGHNA and CDR2 is YSLEER. The CDR3 is 13 residues long. CDR3: CASSQIRGHEQYF. For the CDR3, the DNA is TGCGCCAGCAGCCAAATTCGGGGGCACGAGCAGTACTTC.

The J gene is TRBJ1-5, the V gene TRBV19, with D maybe TRBD1 (6 bases). The CDR3 length is 15 residues. Germline V gene sequence: CDR1 LNHDA, CDR2 SQIVND (reference sequence). V was shortened by 6 bases and J by 8 bases, with 20 bases between the two germline ends. The CDR3 nucleotides read TGTGCCAGTAGAAAACGGGACAAACTCGGGGAGCCCCAGCATTTT. It codes for CASRKRDKLGEPQHF.

V and J are TRBV27 and TRBJ2-7; weak D call: TRBD1 (6 bases). The V and J ends lost 6 bases and 2 bases respectively, with 17 bases between them. Germline V gives CDR1 MNHEY, CDR2 SMNVEV (reference sequence). The length of the CDR3 is 15 residues. The DNA for the CDR3 is TGTGCCAGCAGCCCTAACAGGGAACAAACCTACGAGCAGTACTTC. Its protein is CASSPNREQTYEQYF.